Presented here are 16 T cell receptor beta chains from one specimen sequenced in a study of CD8+ T cells in alopecia areata. RNA, once extracted, was reverse transcribed into cDNA for use as the sequencing template. Profiled with immunoSEQ multiplex PCR; TCRdb holds only in-frame clones, not every one. The profile shows 150,000 to 200,000 clones, around 71% of them singletons. The source was CD8+ T cells sorted from blood, collected at week 0. The receptors were sampled from a human donor with alopecia areata.

V is TRBV23-1 and J is TRBJ1-4; D is perhaps TRBD1 (6 bases). TRBV23-1 falls under the ORF class, with uncertain function. Deletions cut 0 bases from V and 8 bases from J, with 13 bases between. CDR3 size: 15 residues. Here the CDR3 reads CASSQSSGAGEKLFF. The CDR3 region has the DNA TGCGCCAGCAGTCAATCATCGGGGGCAGGGGAAAAACTGTTTTTT.

The V call is TRBV18, the J call TRBJ2-2; either TRBD1 or TRBD2 may fit D (5 bases each). V was shortened by 2 bases and J by 3 bases, with 7 bases between the two germline ends. Germline V lookup: CDR1 KGHSH, CDR2 LQKENI. This CDR3 spans 14 amino acids. The CDR3 DNA is TGTGCCAGCTCACCAGGGACCCACACCGGGGAGCTGTTTTTT. Translated: CASSPGTHTGELFF.

This chain joins TRBV6-6 and TRBJ2-7; 12 bases align to TRBD2. J gave up 4 bases and V 6 bases, and 7 bases lay outside the gene matches. The CDR3 consists of 15 residues. Germline V gene data show CDR1 as MNHNY and CDR2 as SVGAGI (reference sequence). CDR3 nucleotide sequence: TGTGCCAGCAGGGGAGGACTAGCGGGACAGTACGAGCAGTACTTC. Amino acid sequence: CASRGGLAGQYEQYF.

V gene TRBV5-6 combines with J gene TRBJ1-2; 7 bases are shared with TRBD1. This CDR3 contains 15 residues. Trimming took 0 bases from V and 4 from J; bases not matched to a gene: 6. In germline, CDR1 is SGHDT, CDR2 YYEEEE. The CDR3 DNA reads TGTGCCAGCAGCTTGGGAACGGGACAGATCTATGGCTACACCTTC. It is translated as CASSLGTGQIYGYTF. Full variable domain (missing parts from reference TRBV5-6 and TRBJ1-2): DAGVTQSPTHLIKTRGQQVTLRCSPKSGHDTVSWYQQALGQGPQFIFQYYEEEERQRGNFPDRFSGHQFPNYSSELNVNALLLGDSALYLCASSLGTGQIYGYTFGSGTRLTVV.

The chain combines TRBV15 with TRBJ2-3; TRBD2 aligns across 9 bases. The CDR3 is 16 residues long. The V gene's germline CDR1 is LNHNV and CDR2 YYDKDF (reference sequence). V gave up 2 bases and J gave up 0 bases; unmatched junction bases: 3. In nucleotides, the CDR3 is TGTGCCACCAGCAGAACCGGGACTAGCAGCACAGATACGCAGTATTTT. This sequence encodes CATSRTGTSSTDTQYF.

This clone showed up just a few times. This chain connects TRBV5-6 to TRBJ2-1, with D uncertain. Trimming left V 4 bases short and J 10 bases short, with 21 bases between. In germline, CDR1 is SGHDT, CDR2 YYEEEE. The CDR3 has 15 residues. Here the CDR3 DNA reads TGTGCCAGCAGCCTAGGCTTTTCAGGCCGCGTAGAGCAGTTCTTC. Its protein is CASSLGFSGRVEQFF.

The chain recombines TRBV6-1 with TRBJ2-7; D uncertain. The germline V gene encodes CDR1 MNHNS and CDR2 SASEGT. Between the trimmed V and J ends, which lost 8 bases and 8 bases, there was a span of 10 bases. This CDR3 contains 10 residues. The CDR3 reads CASGMEKQYF. CDR3 in DNA: TGTGCCAGCGGGATGGAGAAGCAGTACTTC.

V is TRBV6-1 and J is TRBJ2-4, with 7 bases fitting TRBD1. CDR1 MNHNS and CDR2 SASEGT come from the germline V gene. This CDR3 is built from 14 residues. V trimming: 5 bases; J trimming: 3 bases; junction bases outside the gene matches: 4. CDR3 loop: CASSTGTVKNIQYF. The CDR3 coding sequence is TGTGCCAGCAGTACCGGGACAGTCAAAAACATTCAGTACTTC.

The chain links TRBV10-3 to TRBJ2-1; unclear D gene. The CDR3 contains 14 residues. V was pared by 10 bases and J by 0 bases, with 13 bases between. Germline CDR1 ENHRY, CDR2 SYGVKD. This chain's CDR3 is CATLAESSYNEQFF. CDR3 nucleotide sequence: TGTGCCACTCTTGCGGAAAGCTCCTACAATGAGCAGTTCTTC.

The chain employs TRBV27 and TRBJ2-7; unclear D gene. The CDR3 has 15 amino acids. Germline V CDR1 and CDR2: MNHEY, SMNVEV (reference sequence). V lost 0 bases and J 1 base, leaving 10 bases between the germline ends. CDR3 region: CASSLSPVPSYEQYF. The CDR3 bases are TGTGCCAGCAGTTTATCCCCAGTACCGTCCTACGAGCAGTACTTC.

The J gene is TRBJ2-5, the V gene TRBV18; TRBD1 matches 7 bases. The V segment lost 2 bases and the J segment 5 bases; nucleotides outside the gene matches: 5. The V gene's germline CDR1 is KGHSH and CDR2 LQKENI. CDR3 length: 14 amino acids. CDR3 region: CASSPIGQAETQYF. The CDR3 nucleotides are TGTGCCAGCTCACCAATCGGACAGGCGGAGACCCAGTACTTC. Looking up the rest from reference TRBV18 and TRBJ2-5 gives the full variable domain: NAGVMQNPRHLVRRRGQEARLRCSPMKGHSHVYWYRQLPEEGLKFMVYLQKENIIDESGMPKERFSAEFPKEGPSILRIQQVVRGDSAAYFCASSPIGQAETQYFGPGTRLLVL.

This clone has a handful of counts. The chain has TRBV7-9 and TRBJ2-7; D not certain. Trimming removed 5 bases at V and 7 bases at J, with 9 bases between. This CDR3 spans 11 amino acids. Germline CDR1 is SEHNR and CDR2 is FQNEAQ (reference sequence). CDR3 amino acids: CASSPSEEQYF. Written as DNA, the CDR3 is TGTGCCAGCAGCCCCTCGGAAGAGCAGTACTTC.

The rearrangement uses TRBV27 and TRBJ1-3; no firm D call. The length of the CDR3 is 14 residues. Germline V lookup: CDR1 MNHEY, CDR2 SMNVEV (reference sequence). V was shortened by 5 bases and J by 2 bases, with 10 bases between the two germline ends. The CDR3 DNA follows: TGTGCCAGCAGTATAGGGAGTCCTGGAAACACCATATATTTT. It translates to CASSIGSPGNTIYF.

The chain is built from TRBV5-4 and TRBJ2-2; 7 bases align to TRBD2. The CDR3 is 17 residues long. V shed 3 bases and J 1 base; nucleotides not matched to a gene: 9. Germline lookup yields CDR1 SGHNT and CDR2 YYREEE (reference sequence). The CDR3 protein is CASSCCRTSLNTGELFF. Here the CDR3 DNA reads TGTGCCAGCAGCTGCTGTAGGACTAGTCTGAACACCGGGGAGCTGTTTTTT.

At least ten counts were recorded for this clone. V usage is TRBV4-2 and J usage is TRBJ2-5; D perhaps matches TRBD2 (6 bases). Germline CDR1 reads LGHNA; CDR2 reads YNFKEQ. This CDR3 is built from 15 residues. The germline V and J ends were trimmed by 3 bases and 0 bases, with 11 bases remaining between them. In DNA form, the CDR3 reads TGTGCCAGCAGCCATGCGGCTAGCGACCAAGAGACCCAGTACTTC. It yields the protein CASSHAASDQETQYF.

This clone occurred once. The genes are TRBV6-5 and TRBJ2-3, with 10 positions matching TRBD2. V lost 2 bases and J lost 4; bases outside the gene matches: 6. Germline assignment: CDR1 MNHEY and CDR2 SVGAGI. The CDR3 totals 16 residues. CDR3 DNA sequence: TGTGCCAGCAGTTACCGCCCTGGGACTAGCGCAGATACGCAGTATTTT. This translates into CASSYRPGTSADTQYF.